This entry concerns a single T cell receptor (beta chain). Its specificity is not known. The entry originates in a study of breast tumors, draining lymph nodes, adjacent tissues. Via MiXCR, TCRdb re-called the multiplex PCR reads, giving one row per CDR3 protein. The sample contains fewer than 20,000 distinct CDR3 sequences, around 50% of which appear only once. Overall study findings and caveats: Tumor TCR diversity was below lymph nodes but above nontumor tissue. Compared with basal-like, luminal-like tumors shared significantly more repertoire with nontumor tissue.

V lost 11 bases to trimming and J lost 3 bases; unmatched junction nucleotides: 10. CDR3 length equals 13 residues. Germline lookup yields CDR1 ENHRY and CDR2 SYGVKD. This sequence originates from a female donor with breast cancer. Some clones in this sample may be carry-over from other donors' samples. Specimen: tumor-adjacent breast tissue. This chain links TRBV10-3 with TRBJ2-7; 7 bases are a match to TRBD2. In nucleotides, the CDR3 is TGTGCCTCCAGCGGGACCTTACTCTACGAGCAGTACTTC. It translates to CASSGTLLYEQYF.